This is a list of T cell receptor beta chains from one sample in a study of PD-L1 blockade in urothelial cancer. The data were produced by immunoSEQ multiplex PCR, yet TCRdb's version contains in-frame clones alone and is incomplete. The table records tens of thousands of clones, about 79% of them present only once. Sequencing used PBMCs, obtained around atezolizumab (anti-PD-L1) treatment. The receptors here all came from a man aged 55 to 70 with urothelial cancer. CDR3s include the opening cysteine and the closing phenylalanine or tryptophan. A D gene is named only where the DNA matches it firmly. The size field is filled for only some rows; it gives once, few, many or a size class.

size,V,D,J,length,DNA,CDR3
once,TRBV19,-,TRBJ2-2,14,TGTGCCACCCGCGGGTCGCAGAACACCGGGGAGCTGTTTTTT,CATRGSQNTGELFF
-,TRBV5-1,-,TRBJ2-1,16,TGCGCCAGCAACTTGGAGGAGCTAAGTTCCTACAATGAGCAGTTCTTC,CASNLEELSSYNEQFF
once,TRBV7-2,-,TRBJ2-7,16,TGTGCCAGCAGCCGAAGACTAGGGGGGGAGTTCTACGAGCAGTACTTC,CASSRRLGGEFYEQYF
-,TRBV6-6,-,TRBJ2-3,16,TGTGCCACCTCCACGGGGCGGGGCCGCTTCACAGATACGCAGTATTTT,CATSTGRGRFTDTQYF
-,TRBV11-3,TRBD1,TRBJ2-2,17,TGTGCCAGCAGCCTAGGGCTGGGACAGGGGTGGTCCGGGGAGCTGTTTTTT,CASSLGLGQGWSGELFF
-,TRBV25-1,TRBD2,TRBJ2-5,16,TGTGCCAGCAGTGAACCCGGGACTAACTTAGGGGAGACCCAGTACTTC,CASSEPGTNLGETQYF
-,TRBV19,-,TRBJ1-5,16,TGTGCCAGTACCATTACAGGCCGCGGTGGCAATCAGCCCCAGCATTTT,CASTITGRGGNQPQHF
-,TRBV10-3,TRBD1,TRBJ1-1,14,TGTGCCATCGGACAGGGAGGGGGGAGCACTGAAGCTTTCTTT,CAIGQGGGSTEAFF
once,TRBV19,TRBD1,TRBJ1-1,16,TGTGCCAGTAGAGACCGGGACAGGGGACCGAACACTGAAGCTTTCTTT,CASRDRDRGPNTEAFF
-,TRBV5-1,-,TRBJ1-2,13,TGCGCCAGCAGCTTGGGCGGGGAGGAGGGCTACACCTTC,CASSLGGEEGYTF
-,TRBV6-5,-,TRBJ2-5,12,TGTGCCAGCAGTTCGTCCCAAGAGACCCAGTACTTC,CASSSSQETQYF
-,TRBV29-1,-,TRBJ1-1,12,TGCAGCGGGGGGGGAGGGCGGACTGAAGCTTTCTTT,CSGGGGRTEAFF
once,TRBV30,TRBD2,TRBJ2-5,15,TGTGCCTGGAGTGCGGTTTCTGGGAGGGGAGAGACCCAGTACTTC,CAWSAVSGRGETQYF
-,TRBV5-1,TRBD1,TRBJ1-1,16,TGCGCCAGCAGAGAAATCAGGGGGCTTAGATACACTGAAGCTTTCTTT,CASREIRGLRYTEAFF
-,TRBV7-9,TRBD2,TRBJ2-1,16,TGTGCCAGCATCAGCCCTAGCGGGATCTCCTACAATGAGCAGTTCTTC,CASISPSGISYNEQFF
-,TRBV18,-,TRBJ2-3,16,TGTGCCAGCTCACCGGTCGGGAAATCTAGCACAGATACGCAGTATTTT,CASSPVGKSSTDTQYF
once,TRBV5-1,-,TRBJ2-5,12,TGCGCCAGCAGCGGGGCGGAAGAGACCCAGTACTTC,CASSGAEETQYF
-,TRBV19,-,TRBJ2-7,14,TGTGCCAGTAGTATCGGTCGACAGTCCTACGAGCAGTACTTC,CASSIGRQSYEQYF
-,TRBV5-1,-,TRBJ2-2,16,TGCGCCAGCAGCTTGGAAACTAGCCCCAAGACCGGGGAGCTGTTTTTT,CASSLETSPKTGELFF
-,TRBV20-1,-,TRBJ2-7,11,TGCAGTGCTAGGACAACCTACGAGCAGTACTTC,CSARTTYEQYF
-,TRBV7-2,-,TRBJ2-3,13,TGTGCCAGCAGCTCCCCCCCCCTAAATACGCAGTATTTT,CASSSPPLNTQYF
-,TRBV2,TRBD2,TRBJ2-6,17,TGTGCCAGCAGTCGACTAGCGGGGGGGCCTGGGGCCAACGTCCTGACTTTC,CASSRLAGGPGANVLTF
-,TRBV30,TRBD2,TRBJ2-7,14,TGTGCCTGGGGGGGACTAGCGGCAAACTACGAGCAGTACTTC,CAWGGLAANYEQYF
-,TRBV7-3,TRBD1,TRBJ1-2,13,TGTGCCACGGGGGACCCGACAGGGAGCGGCTACACCTTC,CATGDPTGSGYTF
once,TRBV28,-,TRBJ2-1,15,TGTGCCAGCACTCCACCGGCGGGGCGGGTCAATGAGCAGTTCTTC,CASTPPAGRVNEQFF
few,TRBV5-1,TRBD1,TRBJ2-7,14,TGCGCCAGCAAGGGCGGGACAGGTTCCTACGAGCAGTACTTC,CASKGGTGSYEQYF
-,TRBV2,-,TRBJ1-1,13,TGTGCCAGCGGCGCCGCGGCAGGGCCTGAAGCTTTCTTT,CASGAAAGPEAFF
-,TRBV7-7,TRBD1,TRBJ2-3,15,TGTGCTAGCAGCCCCGGGACAGGGGGCTTGTATACGCAGTATTTT,CASSPGTGGLYTQYF
once,TRBV30,-,TRBJ2-6,16,TGTGCCTGGAGTGACAGACAGTTCTCTGGGGCCAACGTCCTGACTTTC,CAWSDRQFSGANVLTF